This entry concerns a single T cell receptor beta chain. What antigen it recognizes has not been identified. Within one base of it there is no much larger clone, and no base qualities were kept. The data derive from a study of shared clonotypes between healthy human individuals (dated by TCRdb to about 2020). Background for the entire study: A few men and a couple of women, aged 18 to 49 years, made up the cohort. For each donor, CD4 naive and CD4 memory were each given three plates, CD8 naive was given two plates, and CD8 memory was given one plate. To estimate repertoire size and how much clonotypes are shared between individuals, the study performed deep sequencing of blood TCR repertoires from five healthy adults. To increase sequencing depth and limit assay-specific biases, TCR repertoire library preparation and sequencing were carried out by different laboratories using diverse techniques. Each donor's leukapheresis produced roughly between about 0.8 and 10 billion PBMCs. Broader findings and caveats from the paper: Rarefaction of sorted-subset datasets indicated incomplete sequencing despite the large sequencing depth. The small number of donors limited the genetic and exposure-history diversity represented. Sampling was restricted to blood, and TCR repertoires in tissues likely differ from the TCR repertoires found in blood. Sharing across a few donors was observed for about 5% of naive CD4, 3% to 3.5% of naive CD8, roughly 2.3% of memory CD4, and roughly 0.4% of memory CD8 clonotypes. Based on pairwise subsampling, the degree of clonotype sharing among donors was expected to be affected by sequencing depth. Compared with non-shared clonotypes, clonotypes shared by all four sorted-subset donors had higher generation probabilities. Naive subsets generally had larger estimated clonotype richness than memory subsets.

Using the deep immunoSEQ assay, multiplex PCR amplified TCR CDR3 regions from genomic DNA. Extracted genomic DNA from each cell subset was spread evenly across all wells of several immunoSEQ 96-well plates, with each plate serving as a replicate. Each replicate PCR for sorted subsets received roughly 0.2 ug genomic DNA, equal to around 32,000 T cell genomes. The purified libraries were quantified using a Qubit 3.0 fluorometer, sized with a Bioanalyzer 2100, and then quantified again using the KAPA Library Quantification kit. Every immunoSEQ 96-well plate was sequenced on a dedicated single-read 150-cycle Illumina NextSeq 550 flow cell. For the original study's pipeline: Because the immunoSEQ output held only junctional sequences and lacked quality scores, the filtering could not match the filtering applied to full-length reads. To assign V/J genes and CDR3, sequences were annotated against IMGT germline references using PyIR, a Python wrapper for IgBLAST v1.9. Reads were removed for weak V/J assignments (E-value above 1e-6), missing CDR3, stop codons, out-of-frame junctions, or ambiguous translated residues. V3J clonotypes were defined by identical inferred V gene, J gene, and CDR3 amino acid sequence. To compute the percentage overlap between repertoires, the number of shared unique clonotypes was divided by the size of the smaller repertoire. Repertoire richness was assessed with RTK rarefaction, the Chao1 estimator, and Recon v2.1 estimates of unobserved clonotypes. Generation probabilities were computed with OLGA for all TCRbeta clonotypes obtained by the gDNA method from a handful of donors. TCRdb re-hosts the immuneACCESS table, in-frame sequences only. Its copies lack some clones; in the studies checked, an unresolved V gene accounts for under half of them, and the cause for the rest is not known. Clone size and V and J calls were adopted from that table, with D and trimming inferred from the DNA. Present in this sample are approximately 350,000 clones, just over 95% of which were seen just once. 0.32% of the sample lies in the top ten.

Trimming costs V 0 bases and J 6 bases, and their ends lie 17 bases apart. Taken from cysteine to phenylalanine, the CDR3 has 17 residues. Of all the DNA, just the CDR3 is kept, 51 bases in frame from base 1. CDR1 and CDR2 are read off the germline V gene as LGHNA and YNFKEQ. The donors were healthy, HIV-negative adults with no recently reported acute infections or vaccinations. Only Caucasian adults living in Nashville, Tennessee, USA were represented among the donors. CD8 memory samples consisted of magnetically selected CD45RO+ cells combined with CCR7-negative CD45RA+ effector memory (TemRA) cells. Blood was collected by leukapheresis, and PBMCs were isolated by Ficoll-Histopaque density gradient centrifugation and then cryopreserved in liquid nitrogen vapor phase. Analytical flow cytometry was used to check the purity and quantity of every magnetically sorted T cell population. Genomic DNA was isolated from every sorted fraction and measured by UV absorbance on a Nanodrop 2000c.

This receptor chain uses TRBV4-2 and TRBJ2-2; the D gene cannot be resolved reliably. The TCR was taken from a man aged 25 to 40 in good health. Sequenced sample: memory CD8+ T cells sorted from blood. The label giving this sample's cell subset or site can be read as: CD45RO+ cells pooled with CCR7-negative TemRA cells. The nucleotide sequence reads as follows: TGTGCCAGCAGCCAAGACAGTCCACCCCCGAATCCCGGGGAGCTGTTTTTT. Its product reads: CASSQDSPPPNPGELFF.